This TCR beta chain was sequenced for a study of T cell clonotyping in hematopoietic cell transplantation listed by TCRdb under 2021. General notes on the study: The study collected around 150 blood samples from 35 consecutive transplant recipients and their related donors. Patient recruitment ran from late 2015 to early 2017, and follow-up continued until late 2020 or death.

A word on this clone: What antigen it recognizes has not been identified. Base qualities were left out, and no much larger clone turns up one base away.

Blood samples for TCR beta sequencing were provided by related transplant donors. Nuclei Lysis Solution was used to extract genomic DNA from fresh or cryopreserved unfractionated peripheral blood mononuclear cells. The CDR3 sequence holds 16 residues, the cysteine and phenylalanine included. The CDR3 DNA has 48 bases and is translated from base 1. CDR1 is given as MNHEY and CDR2 as SMNVEV, both from the germline V gene (reference sequence). At the junction V is shortened by 6 bases and J by 6 bases, with 20 bases in between. Study-wide findings and limitations: Overlap with donor repertoires was found for only a small fraction of recipient repertoires, with over 95% found to appear de novo at the given depth. Sample size was limited, and cells were not sorted, so CD4 and CD8 repertoire contributions could not be separated. A decrease in recipient TCR diversity was observed after transplant, and a progressive increase in pathologically expanded clonotypes was seen from day 30 to day 180. Inverse Simpson Index values from donors and from recipients before transplant predicted broader TCR repertoire diversity after transplant.

With the immunoSEQ assay, which is a bias-controlled multiplex PCR relying on V- and J-specific primers, TCR beta CDR3 regions were amplified from genomic DNA. In a second PCR step, the CDR3 amplicons were tagged with a proprietary barcode plus Illumina adapter sequences. CDR3 libraries were sequenced on an Illumina MiSeq instrument. The paper's processing steps were these. Export and quality control were handled in immunoSEQ Analyzer 3.0, while downstream analyses relied on R Bioconductor and Immunarch. Only productive rearrangements in the normalized downsampled data set went into calculating the repertoire metrics. Pathologically expanded clonotypes were defined as those larger than 5 templates in the normalized cohort. The Inverse Simpson Index served as the measure of repertoire diversity. To capture all clonotypes, the CMV-specificity analyses were run on the non-normalized data set. Imported from immuneACCESS, the table was reduced by TCRdb to in-frame sequences with V and J called. These copies leave out some clones; in studies compared against another copy, an unresolved V gene accounts for under half, and the cause of the remainder is not known. Clone size and V and J calls were adopted from that table, with D and trimming inferred from the DNA. The sample table lists 27,000 or so clones, approximately 94% of them with a count of one. The ten largest account for approximately 1.5% of the sample.

Sequenced: peripheral blood mononuclear cells. The V and J segments used are TRBV27 and TRBJ2-2; the D gene is unclear. The TCR sequence derives from a man in his fifties or sixties in good health. Some clones in this sample may be carry-over from other donors' samples. The sequence in DNA is TGTGCCAGCAGCCAAAGGACCTCGTCGGTTGCCGGGGAGCTGTTTTTT. Translated, it gives CASSQRTSSVAGELFF.